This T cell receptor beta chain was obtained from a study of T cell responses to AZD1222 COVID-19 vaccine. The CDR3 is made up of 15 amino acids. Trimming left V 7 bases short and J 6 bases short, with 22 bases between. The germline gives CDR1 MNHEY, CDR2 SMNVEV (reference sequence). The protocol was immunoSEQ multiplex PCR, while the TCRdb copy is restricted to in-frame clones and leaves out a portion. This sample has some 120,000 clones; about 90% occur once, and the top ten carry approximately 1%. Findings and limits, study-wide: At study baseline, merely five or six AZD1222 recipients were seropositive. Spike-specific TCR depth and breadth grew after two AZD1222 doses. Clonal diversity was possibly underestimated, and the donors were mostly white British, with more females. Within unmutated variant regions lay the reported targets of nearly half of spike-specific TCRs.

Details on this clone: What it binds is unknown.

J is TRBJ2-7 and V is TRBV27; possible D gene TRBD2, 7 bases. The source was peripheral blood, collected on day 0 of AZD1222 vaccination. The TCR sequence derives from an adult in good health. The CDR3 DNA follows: TGTGCCAGCACCCCAATGGGGGGGGCGCACCCCGAGCAGTACTTC. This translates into CASTPMGGAHPEQYF.